This T cell receptor (beta chain) was identified during a study of blood T cell repertoires in COVID-19 (dated by TCRdb to between 2020 and 2021). As for the study more broadly: Samples from collaborators originated in the United States, Italy and Spain and spanned both the acute and convalescent phases of COVID-19. The repertoires were made available in a free public database intended to serve as a resource for research on the immune response to SARS-CoV-2. Where available, HLA class I and class II types were taken from metadata supplied by the sample provider and were not determined by assay-based typing. Deeply sampled blood TCRbeta repertoires from subjects exposed to, actively infected with, or recovered from COVID-19 were included in the dataset. The samples were drawn from two sources: the first 160 participants of the ongoing ImmuneRACE study, and 1,000 to 1,500 subjects contributed by 6 global collaborators. The material from the prospective study consisted of cDNA or gDNA derived from T cells, B-cell-depleted T cells, or PBMCs. The sample metadata nearly always contained a de-identified subject ID, COVID-19 status, age in years and sex.

TCRbeta CDR3 regions were amplified from genomic DNA by means of the immunoSEQ Assay, a bias-controlled multiplex PCR. In the authors' own workflow: Nucleated cell counts per sample were estimated from amplification of reference gene primers within the assay. To quantify the absolute abundance of each unique TCRbeta CDR3 rearrangement, sequence reads were collapsed and filtered. For each sample, productive Simpson clonality was calculated as the square root of Simpson's diversity index over productive rearrangements. Imported from immuneACCESS, the table was reduced by TCRdb to in-frame sequences with V and J called. These copies leave out some clones; in studies compared against another copy, an unresolved V gene accounts for under half, and the cause of the remainder is not known. Clone size and V and J calls were adopted from that table, with D and trimming inferred from the DNA. The sample data list about 110,000 clones, and roughly 85% of these were observed just once. Clones ranked in the top ten supply about 5% of the sample.

This clone was detected once. Its antigen remains unidentified. Base qualities are not at hand, and no much larger clone is one base apart. CDR1 KGHDR and CDR2 SFDVKD were looked up in the germline V gene. The CDR3, from cysteine to phenylalanine, totals 16 residues. The read is trimmed to its CDR3 DNA, 48 bases read in frame from base 1. The V end gives up 3 bases and the J end 5 bases, leaving 8 bases in the junction not matched to a gene. Beyond this particular receptor, the publication reports: The amount of clinical and demographic metadata varied by source and participant and was provided uncurated.

Collaborating institutions collected whole blood in K2EDTA tubes following their own protocols. For TCRbeta analysis, collaborators shipped samples as frozen whole blood, isolated PBMCs, or DNA extracted from either of those sample types. The sequence links TRBV24-1 to TRBJ2-5, and 10 junction bases match TRBD1. What was sequenced was peripheral blood. This clonotype was obtained from a human donor in a cohort sampled during active COVID-19. The CDR3: CATSDTGQGVEETQYF. The nucleotide sequence is given as TGTGCCACCAGTGATACTGGACAGGGGGTTGAGGAGACCCAGTACTTC.